The rows below give T cell receptor beta chains drawn from one sample of a study of beta chain features in type 1 diabetes. The table came from immunoSEQ multiplex PCR; TCRdb's copy has only in-frame clones and leaves some out. The table has under 400,000 clones, around 12% seen once; the top ten hold 0.017%. Sample: naive CD4+ T cells from blood. The receptor set was obtained from a man younger than 35 in good health. CDR3s include the opening cysteine and the closing phenylalanine or tryptophan. The D gene is left open where the match is weak. Not every row has a clone size; where given, it reads once, few, many or a size class.

J: TRBJ2-5; size: many; D: TRBD1; V: TRBV23-1; CDR3: CASSPSGQGLEETQYF; DNA: TGCGCCAGCAGTCCTAGTGGACAGGGCCTTGAGGAGACCCAGTACTTC
J: TRBJ1-5; size: -; D: -; V: TRBV4-2; CDR3: CASSQDLDSYQPQHF; DNA: TGTGCCAGCAGCCAAGATCTGGACAGTTATCAGCCCCAGCATTTT
J: TRBJ2-2; size: -; D: -; V: TRBV5-1; CDR3: CASRVELNTGELFF; DNA: TGCGCCAGCCGTGTTGAGCTTAACACCGGGGAGCTGTTTTTT
J: TRBJ1-5; size: -; D: -; V: TRBV6-5; CDR3: CASSYSYRVDQPQHF; DNA: TGTGCCAGCAGTTACTCGTACAGGGTCGATCAGCCCCAGCATTTT
J: TRBJ2-7; size: few; D: -; V: TRBV30; CDR3: CAWTGKGRPYEQYF; DNA: TGTGCCTGGACCGGGAAAGGGCGTCCCTACGAGCAGTACTTC
J: TRBJ1-5; size: few; D: -; V: TRBV27; CDR3: CAIHWSGGKNQPQHF; DNA: TGTGCCATCCATTGGAGCGGCGGCAAAAATCAGCCCCAGCATTTT
J: TRBJ2-1; size: -; D: TRBD2; V: TRBV6-1; CDR3: CASSGREGYNEQFF; DNA: TGTGCCAGCAGTGGCAGGGAGGGCTACAATGAGCAGTTCTTC
J: TRBJ2-3; size: -; D: -; V: TRBV6-5; CDR3: CASSYRSTGTDTQYF; DNA: TGTGCCAGCAGTTACAGGAGCACGGGCACAGATACGCAGTATTTT
J: TRBJ2-2; size: few; D: -; V: TRBV11-2; CDR3: CASSSSYSTGELFF; DNA: TGTGCCAGCAGCTCATCCTACTCCACCGGGGAGCTGTTTTTT
J: TRBJ1-2; size: few; D: TRBD1; V: TRBV28; CDR3: CASSSKSTGGSGYTF; DNA: TGTGCCAGCAGTTCCAAATCGACAGGGGGAAGTGGCTACACCTTC
J: TRBJ2-5; size: -; D: TRBD2; V: TRBV5-4; CDR3: CASRGGRGVEETQYF; DNA: TGTGCCAGCAGGGGGGGGCGGGGGGTTGAAGAGACCCAGTACTTC
J: TRBJ1-1; size: few; D: -; V: TRBV6-1; CDR3: CASSVTGSRTEAFF; DNA: TGTGCCAGCAGTGTTACGGGGTCGCGCACTGAAGCTTTCTTT
J: TRBJ1-2; size: few; D: -; V: TRBV6-1; CDR3: CASSSIGGNYGYTF; DNA: TGTGCCAGCAGTTCCATCGGGGGTAACTATGGCTACACCTTC
J: TRBJ1-1; size: -; D: -; V: TRBV11-1; CDR3: CASSLVGQRTYTEAFF; DNA: TGTGCCAGCAGCTTAGTTGGACAGAGAACCTACACTGAAGCTTTCTTT
J: TRBJ2-6; size: few; D: -; V: TRBV7-9; CDR3: CASSARDGSGAGANVLTF; DNA: TGTGCCAGCAGCGCCCGGGACGGGAGTGGGGCTGGGGCCAACGTCCTGACTTTC
J: TRBJ2-1; size: few; D: -; V: TRBV7-6; CDR3: CASSSLGLEQFF; DNA: TGTGCCAGCAGCTCCTTGGGACTGGAGCAGTTCTTC
J: TRBJ1-1; size: -; D: TRBD1; V: TRBV6-1; CDR3: CASSEHRGKSTEAFF; DNA: TGTGCCAGCAGTGAGCACAGGGGAAAAAGTACTGAAGCTTTCTTT
J: TRBJ1-2; size: -; D: -; V: TRBV9; CDR3: CASGDIYGYTF; DNA: TGTGCCAGCGGCGACATCTATGGCTACACCTTC